The source of this TCR beta chain is a study of OX40 agonist ivuxolimab in advanced cancers. Background on the study: Age averaged around 60 years (range about 23 to 80), and 70% to 85% were male. Partial responses were achieved by three patients: one hepatocellular carcinoma, two cutaneous melanoma.

Sequenced by immunoSEQ multiplex PCR; TCRdb stores in-frame clones only, minus some. The table has some 50,000 clones, about 87% seen once. Whole-study findings and limits: Individuals who were partial responders at 0.1-3.0 mg/kg had clonal expansion that ranked among the lowest.

Turning to this clone: The antigen is not known.

The CDR3 is 13 residues long. The germline V gene has CDR1 GTSNPN and CDR2 SVGIG (reference sequence). V was cut by 2 bases and J by 1 base, with 9 bases left in between. The TCR was taken from an adult with an advanced solid tumor such as melanoma, head and neck, liver or kidney cancer. The V and J genes are TRBV30 and TRBJ2-7; D gene ambiguous. The sample in question was CD4+ or CD8+ T cells sorted from blood, obtained in a trial of the OX40 agonist ivuxolimab. CDR3 bases: TGTGCCTGGAGTTTAGGACCTTCCTACGAGCAGTACTTC. Protein: CAWSLGPSYEQYF.